This TCR beta chain was observed in a study of monozygotic twins with inflammatory bowel disease. TCRdb re-called the 5' RACE reads; every CDR3 protein appears as one record, without DNA. This repertoire includes over 200,000 distinct CDR3 sequences. The CDR3 spans 13 residues. Per germline, CDR1 SQVTM and CDR2 ANQGSEA. The receptor was isolated from a human donor with ulcerative colitis or Crohn's disease, or a healthy co-twin of an affected twin (not recorded which). The source material was blood. The gene calls are TRBV29-1 and TRBJ1-2. CDR3: CSVSFGSNYGYTF.